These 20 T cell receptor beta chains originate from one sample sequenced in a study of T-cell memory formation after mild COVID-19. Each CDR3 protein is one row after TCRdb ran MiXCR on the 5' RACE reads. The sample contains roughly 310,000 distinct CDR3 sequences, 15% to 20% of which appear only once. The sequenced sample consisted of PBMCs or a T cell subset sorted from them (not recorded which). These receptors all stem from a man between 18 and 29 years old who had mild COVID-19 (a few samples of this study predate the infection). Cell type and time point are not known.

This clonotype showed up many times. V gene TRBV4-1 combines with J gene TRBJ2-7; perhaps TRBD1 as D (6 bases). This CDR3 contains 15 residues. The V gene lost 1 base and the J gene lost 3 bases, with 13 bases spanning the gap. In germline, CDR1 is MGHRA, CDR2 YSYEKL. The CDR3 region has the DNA TGCGCCAGCAGCCAAGTTTTACAGGGAATCTACGAGCAGTACTTC. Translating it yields CASSQVLQGIYEQYF.

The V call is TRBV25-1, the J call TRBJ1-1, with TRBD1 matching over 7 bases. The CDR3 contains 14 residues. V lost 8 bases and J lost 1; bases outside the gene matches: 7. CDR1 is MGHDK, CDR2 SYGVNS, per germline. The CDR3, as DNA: TGTGCCAGCGACGTAGGGGGCGAGAACACTGAAGCTTTCTTT. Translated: CASDVGGENTEAFF.

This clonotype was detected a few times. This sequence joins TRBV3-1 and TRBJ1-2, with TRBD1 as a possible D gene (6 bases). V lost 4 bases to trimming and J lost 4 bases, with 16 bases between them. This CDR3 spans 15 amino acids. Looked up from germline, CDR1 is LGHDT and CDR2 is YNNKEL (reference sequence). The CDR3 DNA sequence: TGTGCCAGCAGCCCGCGACAGGAGACCTTCTATGGCTACACCTTC. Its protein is CASSPRQETFYGYTF.

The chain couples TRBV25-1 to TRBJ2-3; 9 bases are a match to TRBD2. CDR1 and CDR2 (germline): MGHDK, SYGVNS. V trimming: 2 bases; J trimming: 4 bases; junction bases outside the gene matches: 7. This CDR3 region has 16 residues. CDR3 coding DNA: TGTGCCAGCAGTGAAGGAAGCGGGGGGCGGTCAGATACGCAGTATTTT. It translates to CASSEGSGGRSDTQYF.

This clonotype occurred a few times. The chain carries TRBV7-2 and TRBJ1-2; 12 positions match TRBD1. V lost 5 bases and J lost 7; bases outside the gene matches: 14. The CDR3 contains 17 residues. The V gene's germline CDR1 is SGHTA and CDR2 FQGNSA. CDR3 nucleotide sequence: TGTGCCAGCAGCACTATAGGGGGGGACAGGGGGCTTCGTGGCTACACCTTC. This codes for CASSTIGGDRGLRGYTF.

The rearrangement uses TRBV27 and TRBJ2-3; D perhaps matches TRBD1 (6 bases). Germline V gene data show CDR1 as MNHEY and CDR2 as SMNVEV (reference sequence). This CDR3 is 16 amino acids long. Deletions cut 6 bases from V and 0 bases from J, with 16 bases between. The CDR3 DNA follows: TGTGCCAGCAGGCCCCGGCGAAGGGGGAGCACAGATACGCAGTATTTT. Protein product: CASRPRRRGSTDTQYF.

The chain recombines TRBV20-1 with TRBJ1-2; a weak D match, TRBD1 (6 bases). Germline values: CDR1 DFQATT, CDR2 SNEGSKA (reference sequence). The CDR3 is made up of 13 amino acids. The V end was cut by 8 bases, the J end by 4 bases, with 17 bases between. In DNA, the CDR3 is TGCAGTACTTTACGACAGGCGCCCTATGGCTACACCTTC. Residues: CSTLRQAPYGYTF.

The CDR3 bases are TGCAGTGCTACCAACACAGATACGCAGTATTTT. Its translation is CSATNTDTQYF. This chain connects TRBV20-1 to TRBJ2-3; D gene unclear. Trimming cost V 4 bases and J 2 bases, with 4 bases left between them. The V gene's germline CDR1 is DFQATT and CDR2 SNEGSKA (reference sequence). The CDR3 spans 11 residues.

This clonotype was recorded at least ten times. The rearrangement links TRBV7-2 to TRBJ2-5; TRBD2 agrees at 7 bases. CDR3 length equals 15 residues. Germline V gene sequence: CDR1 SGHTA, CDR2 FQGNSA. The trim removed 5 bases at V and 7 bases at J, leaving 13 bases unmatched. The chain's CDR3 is CASSPIRGRVGTQYF. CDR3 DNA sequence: TGTGCCAGCAGCCCAATCCGAGGGAGGGTAGGGACCCAGTACTTC. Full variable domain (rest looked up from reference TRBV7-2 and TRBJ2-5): GAGVSQSPSNKVTEKGKDVELRCDPISGHTALYWYRQSLGQGLEFLIYFQGNSAPDKSGLPSDRFSAERTGGSVSTLTIQRTQQEDSAVYLCASSPIRGRVGTQYFGPGTRLLVL.

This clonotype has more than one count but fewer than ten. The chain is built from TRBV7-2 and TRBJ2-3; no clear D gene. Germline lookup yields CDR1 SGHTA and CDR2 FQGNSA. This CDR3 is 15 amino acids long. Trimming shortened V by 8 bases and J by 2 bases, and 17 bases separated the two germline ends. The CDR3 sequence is CASRLDRSATDTQYF. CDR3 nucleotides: TGTGCCAGCCGACTGGACCGGTCGGCCACAGATACGCAGTATTTT. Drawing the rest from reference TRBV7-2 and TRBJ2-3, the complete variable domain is GAGVSQSPSNKVTEKGKDVELRCDPISGHTALYWYRQSLGQGLEFLIYFQGNSAPDKSGLPSDRFSAERTGGSVSTLTIQRTQQEDSAVYLCASRLDRSATDTQYFGPGTRLTVL.

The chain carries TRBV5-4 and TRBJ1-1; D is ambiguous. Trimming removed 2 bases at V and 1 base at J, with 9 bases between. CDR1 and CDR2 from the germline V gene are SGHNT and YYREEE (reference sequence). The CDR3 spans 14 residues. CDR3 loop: CASSFKVANTEAFF. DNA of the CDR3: TGTGCCAGCAGCTTCAAGGTCGCGAACACTGAAGCTTTCTTT.

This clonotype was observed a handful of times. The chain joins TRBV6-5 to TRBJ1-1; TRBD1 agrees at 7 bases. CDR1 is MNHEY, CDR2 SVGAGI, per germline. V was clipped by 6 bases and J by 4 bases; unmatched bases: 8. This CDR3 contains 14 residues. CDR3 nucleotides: TGTGCCAGCAGACAGGGGATTGGGGTCACTGAAGCTTTCTTT. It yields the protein CASRQGIGVTEAFF.

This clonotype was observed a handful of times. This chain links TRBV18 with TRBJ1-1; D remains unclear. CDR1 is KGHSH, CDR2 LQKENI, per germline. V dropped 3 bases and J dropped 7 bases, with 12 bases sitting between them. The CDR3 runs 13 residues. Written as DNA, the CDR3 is TGTGCCAGCTCACCGCCCGGGAGAGGTGAAGCTTTCTTT. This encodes CASSPPGRGEAFF.

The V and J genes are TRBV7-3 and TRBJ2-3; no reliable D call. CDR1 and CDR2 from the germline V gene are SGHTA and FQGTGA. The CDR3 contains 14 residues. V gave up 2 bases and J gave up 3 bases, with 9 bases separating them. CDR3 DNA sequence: TGTGCCAGCAGCTTACAGGCCTTAACAGATACGCAGTATTTT. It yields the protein CASSLQALTDTQYF.

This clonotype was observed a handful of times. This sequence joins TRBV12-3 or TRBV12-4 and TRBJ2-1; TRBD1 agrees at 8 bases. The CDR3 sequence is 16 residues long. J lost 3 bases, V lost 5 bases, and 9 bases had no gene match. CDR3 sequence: CASSPPRTGLYNEQFF. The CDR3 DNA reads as TGTGCCAGCAGTCCCCCTAGGACAGGGCTCTACAATGAGCAGTTCTTC.

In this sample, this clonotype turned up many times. The CDR3 DNA follows: TGTGCTAGTGGTTTGGCCGGGACTAGCGGGGTTACCGGGGAGCTGTTTTTT. Amino acids: CASGLAGTSGVTGELFF. V and J are TRBV12-5 and TRBJ2-2, with TRBD2 matching 13 bases. V trimming: 1 base; J trimming: 5 bases; junction bases outside the gene matches: 4. This CDR3 is built from 17 residues. Germline loops: CDR1 LGHNT, CDR2 FRNRAP.

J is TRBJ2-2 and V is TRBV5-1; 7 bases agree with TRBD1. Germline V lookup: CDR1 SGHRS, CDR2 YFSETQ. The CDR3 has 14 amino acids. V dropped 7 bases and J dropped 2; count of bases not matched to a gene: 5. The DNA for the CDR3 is TGCGCCAGCGGCAGGGGGTATAACACCGGGGAGCTGTTTTTT. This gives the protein CASGRGYNTGELFF.

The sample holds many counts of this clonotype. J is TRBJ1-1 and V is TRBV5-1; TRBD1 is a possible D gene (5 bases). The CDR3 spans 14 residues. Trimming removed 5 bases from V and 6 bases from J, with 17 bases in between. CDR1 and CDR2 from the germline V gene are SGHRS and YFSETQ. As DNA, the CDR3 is TGCGCCAGCAGTTCCTCGCTTCAGGGTCCTGAAGCTTTCTTT. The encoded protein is CASSSSLQGPEAFF.

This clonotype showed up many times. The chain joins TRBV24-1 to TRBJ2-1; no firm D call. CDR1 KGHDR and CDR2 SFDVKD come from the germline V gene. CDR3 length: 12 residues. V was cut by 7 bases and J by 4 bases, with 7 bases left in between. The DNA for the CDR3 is TGTGCCACCAGCGACGAGTACAATGAGCAGTTCTTC. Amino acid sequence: CATSDEYNEQFF.

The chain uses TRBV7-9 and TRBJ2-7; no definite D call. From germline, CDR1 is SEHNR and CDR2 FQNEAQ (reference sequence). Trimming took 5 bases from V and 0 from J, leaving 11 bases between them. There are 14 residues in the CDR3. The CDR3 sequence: CASSPPEASYEQYF. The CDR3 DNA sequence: TGTGCCAGCAGCCCGCCTGAGGCCTCCTACGAGCAGTACTTC.